The 4 T cell receptor beta chains reported below all come from one sample, sequenced in a study of beta chain features in type 1 diabetes. The antigens for these receptors are not known. General study points: All four CD4+ subsets from Type 1 diabetes patients carried moderately but significantly shorter TCRB CDR3s.

The isolated RNA, all of it, was reverse transcribed, so expressed TCRB transcripts were what got sequenced. Some clones are missing from TCRdb's copy, which holds only in-frame ones; the method was immunoSEQ multiplex PCR. The top ten clones hold approximately 0.022% of a sample with 680,000 or so clones, under 15% of them seen once. Specimen: naive CD4+ T cells from blood. The receptor source for this set is a man between 18 and 29 years old with type 1 diabetes.

The chain joins TRBV7-9 to TRBJ2-5, with 13 bases matching TRBD2. Losses at the gene ends were 5 bases for V and 0 bases for J; bases not matched to a gene: 12. Germline CDR1 and CDR2: SEHNR and FQNEAQ (reference sequence). The CDR3 is 19 residues long. CDR3 nucleotides: TGTGCCAGCAGCCCCGTTTGGACTAGCGGGGGTACCTACCAAGAGACCCAGTACTTC. Protein product: CASSPVWTSGGTYQETQYF.

The sample holds a few counts of this clone. The chain joins TRBV30 to TRBJ1-2, with D possibly being TRBD1 (5 bases). The CDR3 extends over 15 amino acids. V was clipped by 3 bases and J by 4 bases, with 18 bases between them. The germline CDR1 and CDR2 sequences are GTSNPN and SVGIG (reference sequence). CDR3: CAWREAGGFGYGYTF. The CDR3, as DNA: TGTGCCTGGAGGGAGGCCGGGGGATTCGGCTATGGCTACACCTTC.

This chain links TRBV25-1 with TRBJ1-6; no clear D. The germline V gene has CDR1 MGHDK and CDR2 SYGVNS. Trimming removed 4 bases at V and 5 bases at J, with 6 bases between. The CDR3 covers 13 residues. The chain's CDR3 is CASSVVDNSPLHF. CDR3 in DNA: TGTGCCAGCAGTGTTGTTGATAATTCACCCCTCCACTTT. Filled out from reference TRBV25-1 and TRBJ1-6, the complete variable domain reads EADIYQTPRYLVIGTGKKITLECSQTMGHDKMYWYQQDPGMELHLIHYSYGVNSTEKGDLSSESTVSRIRTEHFPLTLESARPSHTSQYLCASSVVDNSPLHFGNGTRLTVT.

This clone was counted only a few times. Within the sample, other DNA sequences also encode this same CDR3. The rearrangement links TRBV6-1 to TRBJ2-4; D is unresolved. V was pared by 1 base and J by 0 bases, with 4 bases between. CDR3 length: 14 residues. Germline V lookup: CDR1 MNHNS, CDR2 SASEGT. CDR3 sequence: CASSEGVAKNIQYF. CDR3 DNA: TGTGCCAGCAGTGAAGGGGTAGCCAAAAACATTCAGTACTTC.